The present T cell receptor (beta chain) was sequenced within a study of T cell responses to AZD1222 COVID-19 vaccine. The protocol was immunoSEQ multiplex PCR, while the TCRdb copy is restricted to in-frame clones and leaves out a portion. Of around 140,000 clones listed, roughly 87% are singletons. Comments on this clone: At one end the junction does not follow the germline gene, possibly because of a read error.

Looked up from germline, CDR1 is SGHVS and CDR2 is FQNEAQ. This CDR3 comprises 14 residues. The TCR was taken from an adult who received the AZD1222 COVID-19 vaccine. The chain has TRBV7-8 and TRBJ1-1; D is perhaps TRBD1 (6 bases). Source: peripheral blood, taken 28 days after the second AZD1222 dose. Written as DNA, the CDR3 is TGTGCCGGCAGCTCTAAGGACAGTTCGACTGAAGCTTTCTTT. Residues: CAGSSKDSSTEAFF.